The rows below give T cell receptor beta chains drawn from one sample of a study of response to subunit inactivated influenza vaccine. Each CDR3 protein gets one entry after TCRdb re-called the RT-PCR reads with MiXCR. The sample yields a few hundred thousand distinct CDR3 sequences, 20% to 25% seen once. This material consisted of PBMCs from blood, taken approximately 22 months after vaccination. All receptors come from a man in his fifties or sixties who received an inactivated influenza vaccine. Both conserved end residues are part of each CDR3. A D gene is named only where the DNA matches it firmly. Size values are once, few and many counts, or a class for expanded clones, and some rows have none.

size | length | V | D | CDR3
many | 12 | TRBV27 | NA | CASSNGNSPLHF
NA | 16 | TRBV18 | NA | CASSPPMGQTNSPLHF
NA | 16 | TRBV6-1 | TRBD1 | CASSPRTGVSNQPQHF
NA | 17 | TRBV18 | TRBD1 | CASSQVTGSLPANVLTF
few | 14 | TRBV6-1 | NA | CASSRGTVSYEQYF
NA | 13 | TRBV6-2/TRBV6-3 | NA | CASRRPWDAEAFF
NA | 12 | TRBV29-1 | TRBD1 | CSGQGASYEQYF
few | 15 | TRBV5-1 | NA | CASSSGGGRTYEQYF
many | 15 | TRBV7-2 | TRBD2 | CASSFSSGDFPEQYF
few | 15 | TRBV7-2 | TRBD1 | CASSIGGSTGNTIYF
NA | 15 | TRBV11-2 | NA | CASSLDPYSNQPQHF